This TCR beta chain was identified during a study of cytomegalovirus exposure and HLA in healthy donors. The PCR contained 60 Vbeta and 13 Jbeta primers. Sequencing was performed with immunoSEQ multiplex PCR; in TCRdb, only in-frame clones are kept and a portion is missing. The data hold some 120,000 clones, with about 74% observed a single time. Germline V CDR1 and CDR2: MNHEY, SVGAGI. V lost 8 bases to trimming and J lost 0 bases; unmatched junction nucleotides: 7. CDR3 size: 15 residues. This clone has only a few counts. This TCR derives from a woman between 50 and 59 years old in good health and CMV-seropositive. The J gene is TRBJ1-5, the V gene TRBV6-5, with 7 bases fitting TRBD1. Sequenced sample: PBMCs. CDR3 amino acids: CASAGQQDSNQPQHF. The CDR3 DNA follows: TGTGCCAGCGCGGGACAGCAAGATAGCAATCAGCCCCAGCATTTT.